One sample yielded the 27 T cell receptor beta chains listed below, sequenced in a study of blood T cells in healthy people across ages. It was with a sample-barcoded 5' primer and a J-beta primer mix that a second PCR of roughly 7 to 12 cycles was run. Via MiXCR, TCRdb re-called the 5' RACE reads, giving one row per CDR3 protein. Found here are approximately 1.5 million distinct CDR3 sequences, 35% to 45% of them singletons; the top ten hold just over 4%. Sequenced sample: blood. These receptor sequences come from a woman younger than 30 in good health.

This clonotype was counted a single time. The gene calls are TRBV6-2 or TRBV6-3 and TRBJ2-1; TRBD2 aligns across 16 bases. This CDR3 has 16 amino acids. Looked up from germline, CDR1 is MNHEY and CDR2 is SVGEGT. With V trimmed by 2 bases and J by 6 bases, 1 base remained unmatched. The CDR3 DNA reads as TGTGCCAGCAGTTACGGGACTAGCGGGGGGGCCAATGAGCAGTTCTTC. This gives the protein CASSYGTSGGANEQFF.

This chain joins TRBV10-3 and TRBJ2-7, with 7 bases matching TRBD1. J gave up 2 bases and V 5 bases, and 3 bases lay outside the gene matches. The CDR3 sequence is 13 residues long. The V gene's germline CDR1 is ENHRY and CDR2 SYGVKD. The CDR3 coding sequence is TGTGCCATCAGTTCACAGGGGCCCTACGAGCAGTACTTC. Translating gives CAISSQGPYEQYF.

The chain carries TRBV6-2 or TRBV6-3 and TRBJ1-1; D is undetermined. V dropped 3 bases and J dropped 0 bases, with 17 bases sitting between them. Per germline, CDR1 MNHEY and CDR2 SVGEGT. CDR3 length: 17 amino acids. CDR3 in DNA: TGTGCCAGCAGTTATGGTGATAATTGGTCCATGAACACTGAAGCTTTCTTT. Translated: CASSYGDNWSMNTEAFF.

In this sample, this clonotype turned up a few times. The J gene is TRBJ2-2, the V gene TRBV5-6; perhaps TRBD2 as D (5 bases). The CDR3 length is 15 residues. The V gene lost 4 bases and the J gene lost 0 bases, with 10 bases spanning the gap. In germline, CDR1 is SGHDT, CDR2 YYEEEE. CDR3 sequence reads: CASSDGLPNTGELFF. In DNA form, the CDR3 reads TGTGCCAGCAGCGATGGACTCCCGAACACCGGGGAGCTGTTTTTT.

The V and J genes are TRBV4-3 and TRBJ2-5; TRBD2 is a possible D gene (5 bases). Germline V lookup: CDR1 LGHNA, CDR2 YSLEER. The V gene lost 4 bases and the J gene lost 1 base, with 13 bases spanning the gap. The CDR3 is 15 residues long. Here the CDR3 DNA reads TGCGCCAGCAGCCCTCAACGGGGAGTCCAAGAGACCCAGTACTTC. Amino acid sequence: CASSPQRGVQETQYF.

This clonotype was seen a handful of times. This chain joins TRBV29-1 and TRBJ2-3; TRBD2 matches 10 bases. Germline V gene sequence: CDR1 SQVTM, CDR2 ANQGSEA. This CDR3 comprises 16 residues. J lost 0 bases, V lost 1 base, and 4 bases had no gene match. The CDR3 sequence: CSVEVLAGSSTDTQYF. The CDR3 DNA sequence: TGCAGCGTTGAAGTACTAGCGGGGTCGAGCACAGATACGCAGTATTTT.

The CDR3 is CSARAWGQAYNEQFF. The CDR3 bases are TGCAGTGCTAGAGCCTGGGGACAGGCCTACAATGAGCAGTTCTTC. The rearrangement uses TRBV20-1 and TRBJ2-1, with 8 bases that match TRBD1. This CDR3 contains 15 residues. Per germline, CDR1 DFQATT and CDR2 SNEGSKA (reference sequence). V trimming: 1 base; J trimming: 2 bases; junction bases outside the gene matches: 4.

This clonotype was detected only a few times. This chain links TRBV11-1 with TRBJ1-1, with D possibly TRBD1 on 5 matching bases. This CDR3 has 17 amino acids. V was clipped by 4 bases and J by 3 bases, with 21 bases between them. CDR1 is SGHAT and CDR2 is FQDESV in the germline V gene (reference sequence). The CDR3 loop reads CASSSRRIGVGDTEAFF. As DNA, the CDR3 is TGTGCCAGCAGCTCCCGAAGGATTGGTGTGGGGGACACTGAAGCTTTCTTT.

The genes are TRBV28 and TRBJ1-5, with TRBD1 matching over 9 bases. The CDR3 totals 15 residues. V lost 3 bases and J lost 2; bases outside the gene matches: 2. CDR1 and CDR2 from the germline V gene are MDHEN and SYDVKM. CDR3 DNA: TGTGCCAGCAGTTTCGGGGACAGGGGCAATCAGCCCCAGCATTTT. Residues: CASSFGDRGNQPQHF.

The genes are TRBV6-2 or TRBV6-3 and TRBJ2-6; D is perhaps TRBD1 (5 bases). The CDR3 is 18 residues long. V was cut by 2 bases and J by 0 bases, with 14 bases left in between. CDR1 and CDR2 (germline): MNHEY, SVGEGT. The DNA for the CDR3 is TGTGCCAGCAGTTACCATCGGCAGGGCAACTCTGGGGCCAACGTCCTGACTTTC. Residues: CASSYHRQGNSGANVLTF.

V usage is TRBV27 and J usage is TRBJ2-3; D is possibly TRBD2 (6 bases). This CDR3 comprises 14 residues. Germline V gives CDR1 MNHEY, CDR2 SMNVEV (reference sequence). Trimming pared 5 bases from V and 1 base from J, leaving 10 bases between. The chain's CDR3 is CASSLWEGTDTQYF. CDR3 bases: TGTGCCAGCAGTCTGTGGGAGGGCACAGATACGCAGTATTTT.

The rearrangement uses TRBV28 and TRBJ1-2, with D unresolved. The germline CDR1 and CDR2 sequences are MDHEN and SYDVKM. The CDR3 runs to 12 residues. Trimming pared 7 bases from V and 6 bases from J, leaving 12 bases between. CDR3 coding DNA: TGTGCCAGCAACGCCAACGAAGATGGCTACACCTTC. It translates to CASNANEDGYTF.

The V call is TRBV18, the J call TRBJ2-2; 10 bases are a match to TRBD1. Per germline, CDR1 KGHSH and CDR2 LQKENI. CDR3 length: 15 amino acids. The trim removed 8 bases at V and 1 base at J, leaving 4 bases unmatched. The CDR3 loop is CASLRDRGNTGELFF. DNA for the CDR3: TGTGCCAGCCTACGGGACAGGGGGAACACCGGGGAGCTGTTTTTT.

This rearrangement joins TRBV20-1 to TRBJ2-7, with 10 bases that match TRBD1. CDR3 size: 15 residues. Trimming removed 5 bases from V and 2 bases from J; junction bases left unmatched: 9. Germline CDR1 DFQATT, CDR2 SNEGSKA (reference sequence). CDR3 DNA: TGCAGTGCTGGAACCGACAGGGGGCCTCCCTACGAGCAGTACTTC. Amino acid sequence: CSAGTDRGPPYEQYF.

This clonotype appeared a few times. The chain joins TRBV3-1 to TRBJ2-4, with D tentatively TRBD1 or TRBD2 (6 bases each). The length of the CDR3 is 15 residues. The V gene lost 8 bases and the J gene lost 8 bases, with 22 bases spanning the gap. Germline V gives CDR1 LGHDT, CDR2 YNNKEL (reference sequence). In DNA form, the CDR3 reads TGTGCCAGCCGCGATGCAGGGGACTTCGAGGACATTCAGTACTTC. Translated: CASRDAGDFEDIQYF.

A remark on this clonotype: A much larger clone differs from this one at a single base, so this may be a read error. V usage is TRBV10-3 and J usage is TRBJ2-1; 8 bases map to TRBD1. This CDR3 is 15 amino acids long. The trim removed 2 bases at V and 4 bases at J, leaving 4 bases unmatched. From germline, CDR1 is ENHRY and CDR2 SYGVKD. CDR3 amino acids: CAISETTGEYNEQFF. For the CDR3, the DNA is TGTGCCATCAGTGAGACGACAGGGGAGTACAATGAGCAGTTCTTC.

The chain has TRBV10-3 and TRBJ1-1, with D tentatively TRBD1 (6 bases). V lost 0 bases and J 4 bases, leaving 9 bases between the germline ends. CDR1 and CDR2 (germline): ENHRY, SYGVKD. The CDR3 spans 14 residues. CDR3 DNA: TGTGCCATCAGTGAGTCGAAAGGGGGCACTGAAGCTTTCTTT. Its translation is CAISESKGGTEAFF.

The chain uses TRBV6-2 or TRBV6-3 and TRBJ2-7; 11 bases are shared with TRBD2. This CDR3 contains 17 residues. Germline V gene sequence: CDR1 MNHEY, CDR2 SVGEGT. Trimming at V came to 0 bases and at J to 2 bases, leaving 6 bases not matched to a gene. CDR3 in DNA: TGTGCCAGCAGTTACTCTCAGGTAGCGGGAGGGCCCTACGAGCAGTACTTC. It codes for CASSYSQVAGGPYEQYF.

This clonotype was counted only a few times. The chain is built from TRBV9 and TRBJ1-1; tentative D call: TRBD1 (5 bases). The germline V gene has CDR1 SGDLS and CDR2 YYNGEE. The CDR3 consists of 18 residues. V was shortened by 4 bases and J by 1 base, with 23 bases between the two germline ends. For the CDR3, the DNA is TGTGCCAGCAGCCCTAGGGGTGGCGGGGCGGCCGGGAACACTGAAGCTTTCTTT. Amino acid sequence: CASSPRGGGAAGNTEAFF.

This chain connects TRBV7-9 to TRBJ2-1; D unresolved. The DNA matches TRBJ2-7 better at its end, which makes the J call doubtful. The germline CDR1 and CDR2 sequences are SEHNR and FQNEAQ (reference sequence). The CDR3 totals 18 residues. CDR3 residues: CASSSAEVGLSSYNEQYF. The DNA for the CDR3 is TGTGCCAGCAGCTCAGCAGAGGTAGGGCTGAGCTCCTACAATGAGCAGTACTTC.

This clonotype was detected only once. DNA of the CDR3: TGTGCCAGCAGGTCCATAAAAGAGACCCAGTACTTC. Translated: CASRSIKETQYF. The chain has TRBV2 and TRBJ2-5; D is unresolved. Per the germline V gene, CDR1 is SNHLY and CDR2 is FYNNEI. The V end was cut by 6 bases, the J end by 3 bases, with 8 bases between. The CDR3 is 12 amino acids.

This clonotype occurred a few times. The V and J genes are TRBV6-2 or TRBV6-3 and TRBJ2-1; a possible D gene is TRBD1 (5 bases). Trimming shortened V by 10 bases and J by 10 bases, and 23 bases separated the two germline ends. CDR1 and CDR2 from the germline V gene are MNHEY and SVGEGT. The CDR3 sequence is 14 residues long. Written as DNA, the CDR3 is TGTGCCACCACAGAATGGGGCCCTGGCACCGAGCAGTTCTTC. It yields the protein CATTEWGPGTEQFF.

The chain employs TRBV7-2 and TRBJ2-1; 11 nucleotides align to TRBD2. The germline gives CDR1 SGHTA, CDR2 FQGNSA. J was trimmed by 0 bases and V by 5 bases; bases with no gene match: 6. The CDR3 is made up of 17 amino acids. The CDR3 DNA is TGTGCCAGCAGCGGGGGACTAGCGGCAAGCTCCTACAATGAGCAGTTCTTC. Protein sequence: CASSGGLAASSYNEQFF.

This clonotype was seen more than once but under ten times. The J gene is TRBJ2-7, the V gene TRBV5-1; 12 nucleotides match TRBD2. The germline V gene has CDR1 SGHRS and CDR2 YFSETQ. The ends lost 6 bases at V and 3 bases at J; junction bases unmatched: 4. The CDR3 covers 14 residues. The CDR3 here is CASTLTSGGYEQYF. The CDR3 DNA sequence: TGCGCCAGCACTCTGACTAGCGGGGGCTACGAGCAGTACTTC.

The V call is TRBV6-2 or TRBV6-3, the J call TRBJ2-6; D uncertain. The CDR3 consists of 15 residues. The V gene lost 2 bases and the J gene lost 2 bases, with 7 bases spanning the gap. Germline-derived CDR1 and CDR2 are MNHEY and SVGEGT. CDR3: CASSYTWAGANVLTF. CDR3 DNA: TGTGCCAGCAGTTACACCTGGGCTGGGGCCAACGTCCTGACTTTC.

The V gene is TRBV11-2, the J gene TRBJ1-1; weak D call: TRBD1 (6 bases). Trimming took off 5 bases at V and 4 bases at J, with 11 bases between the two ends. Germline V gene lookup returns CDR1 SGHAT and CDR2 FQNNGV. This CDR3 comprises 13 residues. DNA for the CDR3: TGTGCCAGCAGCCCCGGACAGTTCACTGAAGCTTTCTTT. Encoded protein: CASSPGQFTEAFF.

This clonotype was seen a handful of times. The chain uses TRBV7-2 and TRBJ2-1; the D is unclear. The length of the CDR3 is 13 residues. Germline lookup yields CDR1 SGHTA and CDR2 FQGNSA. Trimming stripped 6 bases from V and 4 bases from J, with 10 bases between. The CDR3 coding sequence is TGTGCCAGCAGTGAAGGCCGTTACAATGAGCAGTTCTTC. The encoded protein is CASSEGRYNEQFF.